Shown below are 11 T cell receptor beta chains from a single sample sequenced in a study of OX40 agonist ivuxolimab in advanced cancers. Using immunoSEQ multiplex PCR, the repertoire was profiled, and TCRdb retains in-frame clones only, with some absent. The table shows approximately 89,000 clones, with roughly 85% occurring only once. The sequencing used CD4+ or CD8+ T cells sorted from blood, collected in a trial of the OX40 agonist ivuxolimab. Source of these receptors: an adult with an advanced solid tumor such as melanoma, head and neck, liver or kidney cancer.

The chain combines TRBV27 with TRBJ1-6; 10 nucleotides line up with TRBD1. Unmatched junction bases numbered 13, after V lost 5 bases and J lost 9 bases. Germline CDR1 and CDR2: MNHEY and SMNVEV (reference sequence). The CDR3 spans 17 residues. The CDR3 DNA sequence: TGTGCCAGCAGTAACCCGACAGGGGGCGCCGTCCGTTCACCCCTCCACTTT. Amino acid sequence: CASSNPTGGAVRSPLHF.

The gene calls are TRBV21-1 and TRBJ2-7; TRBD2 was called by the table and not checked on the DNA. TRBV21-1 is a pseudogene. The CDR3 loop spans 13 amino acids. CDR3 in DNA: TGTGCCAGCAGCAAAGCGGGGGGATACGAGCAGTACTTC. The encoded protein is CASSKAGGYEQYF.

The chain uses TRBV7-2 and TRBJ1-1; 10 bases fit TRBD1. This CDR3 has 16 amino acids. Germline CDR1 SGHTA, CDR2 FQGNSA. V gave up 4 bases and J gave up 4 bases; unmatched junction bases: 9. DNA for the CDR3: TGTGCCAGCAGCTATGGGACAGGGGACGGGAGCACTGAAGCTTTCTTT. Protein sequence: CASSYGTGDGSTEAFF.

The gene calls are TRBV14 and TRBJ2-3; D call uncertain. Trimming shortened V by 4 bases and J by 3 bases, and 8 bases separated the two germline ends. Germline loops: CDR1 SGHDN, CDR2 FVKESK. CDR3 length: 13 residues. This CDR3 reads CASSRVGTDTQYF. CDR3 coding DNA: TGTGCCAGCAGCCGCGTTGGGACAGATACGCAGTATTTT.

This chain connects TRBV7-2 to TRBJ2-1; tentative D call: TRBD1 (6 bases). V gave up 5 bases and J gave up 3 bases, with 11 bases separating them. This CDR3 contains 14 residues. The germline CDR1 and CDR2 sequences are SGHTA and FQGNSA. The CDR3 region has the DNA TGTGCCAGCAGCCGGACAGCTGACTACAATGAGCAGTTCTTC. It encodes CASSRTADYNEQFF.

The rearrangement joins TRBV4-1 to TRBJ2-1, with D perhaps matching TRBD1 (5 bases). CDR3 length: 16 amino acids. From germline, CDR1 is MGHRA and CDR2 YSYEKL. V lost 0 bases and J 9 bases, leaving 18 bases between the germline ends. The CDR3 bases are TGCGCCAGCAGCCAAGATCCAGGCTGGGGCATCAGTGAGCAGTTCTTC. Translation: CASSQDPGWGISEQFF.

The chain couples TRBV7-2 to TRBJ2-7; no clear D. The CDR3 is 15 residues long. Germline lookup yields CDR1 SGHTA and CDR2 FQGNSA. Deletions cut 1 base from V and 3 bases from J, with 13 bases between. In DNA form, the CDR3 reads TGTGCCAGCAGCTTAGGTTTACAGTCAGGCTACGAGCAGTACTTC. This translates into CASSLGLQSGYEQYF.

V and J are TRBV18 and TRBJ1-2; D may be TRBD1 (6 bases). Trimming pared 3 bases from V and 3 bases from J, leaving 8 bases between. CDR3 size: 13 residues. CDR1 KGHSH and CDR2 LQKENI come from the germline V gene. The CDR3 is CASSPRGDYGYTF. The CDR3 nucleotides read TGTGCCAGCTCACCGAGGGGGGACTATGGCTACACCTTC.

The chain is built from TRBV6-1 and TRBJ2-3; D not resolved. The CDR3 is made up of 15 amino acids. Trimming removed 2 bases from V and 5 bases from J, with 14 bases in between. Germline V lookup: CDR1 MNHNS, CDR2 SASEGT. The CDR3 protein is CASSELNGSVDTQYF. In DNA form, the CDR3 reads TGTGCCAGCAGTGAACTAAACGGATCGGTAGATACGCAGTATTTT.

The chain employs TRBV2 and TRBJ1-3, with a weak D call TRBD1 (5 bases). V was clipped by 1 base and J by 10 bases, with 8 bases between them. This CDR3 is built from 12 residues. Germline V lookup: CDR1 SNHLY, CDR2 FYNNEI. In DNA, the CDR3 is TGTGCCAGCAGTGAAGGGGGGTATACCATATATTTT. Translated, it gives CASSEGGYTIYF.

The chain's CDR3 is CSGVVTEAFF. CDR3 bases: TGCAGCGGGGTAGTCACTGAAGCTTTCTTT. This chain connects TRBV29-1 to TRBJ1-1; no definite D call. Germline assignment: CDR1 SQVTM and CDR2 ANQGSEA. V lost 7 bases and J 4 bases, leaving 7 bases between the germline ends. This CDR3 spans 10 amino acids.